What follows are 6 T cell receptor beta chains derived from one specimen sequenced in a study of cytomegalovirus exposure and HLA in healthy donors (dated by TCRdb to about 2017). Library construction relied on the immunoSEQ multiplex PCR assay. For the multiplex PCR, a mixture combining 60 forward primers for TCR Vbeta segments and 13 reverse primers for TCR Jbeta segments was used. Here the immuneACCESS table is served through TCRdb, limited to in-frame sequences with V and J called. Missing clones are a known gap in these copies; in checked studies unresolved V genes cover under half, and the rest lacks a known reason. Recorded for this sample are about 98,000 clones; roughly 81% of them occurred a single time. Together, the top ten hold around 1.5% of the sample. Sequencing was performed on PBMCs. The receptors originated from a man in his forties in good health and CMV-seronegative.

The V call is TRBV27, the J call TRBJ2-7; no definite D call. The CDR3 sequence is 13 residues long. Trimming stripped 5 bases from V and 1 base from J, with 9 bases between. Per the germline V gene, CDR1 is MNHEY and CDR2 is SMNVEV (reference sequence). CDR3 nucleotide sequence: TGTGCCAGCAGTCGCACAGATTCCTACGAGCAGTACTTC. Its protein product is CASSRTDSYEQYF.

V gene TRBV2 combines with J gene TRBJ2-7; TRBD1 matches at 7 bases. Trimming removed 7 bases from V and 3 bases from J; junction bases left unmatched: 6. The germline gives CDR1 SNHLY, CDR2 FYNNEI. The CDR3 consists of 13 residues. This CDR3 reads CASIKGDSYEQYF. The CDR3 nucleotides are TGTGCCAGCATAAAGGGGGACAGCTACGAGCAGTACTTC.

This CDR3 is CASSFPAGNTIYF. CDR3 in DNA: TGTGCCAGCAGTTTCCCGGCTGGAAACACCATATATTTT. The chain is built from TRBV28 and TRBJ1-3; D is undetermined. This CDR3 is 13 amino acids long. Germline V lookup: CDR1 MDHEN, CDR2 SYDVKM. V was trimmed by 3 bases and J by 2 bases, leaving 5 bases between them.

This rearrangement joins TRBV12-5 to TRBJ2-7, with 7 positions matching TRBD1. V shed 5 bases, J shed 2 bases, and the junction held 6 bases outside the gene matches. The CDR3 runs 14 residues. Germline V gene sequence: CDR1 LGHNT, CDR2 FRNRAP. CDR3 DNA sequence: TGTGCTAGTGGTCCGAGGACAGGTACCTACGAGCAGTACTTC. Translating gives CASGPRTGTYEQYF.

The rearrangement links TRBV30 to TRBJ1-6; D unresolved. The germline V and J ends were trimmed by 1 base and 6 bases, with 13 bases remaining between them. Germline V gene lookup returns CDR1 GTSNPN and CDR2 SVGIG (reference sequence). The CDR3 consists of 15 residues. The CDR3 coding sequence is TGTGCCTGGAGTGCGATGGGCCCCACTAATTCACCCCTCCACTTT. Translating gives CAWSAMGPTNSPLHF. The variable domain in full, with the rest retrieved from reference TRBV30 and TRBJ1-6, is SQTIHQWPATLVQPVGSPLSLECTVEGTSNPNLYWYRQAAGRGLQLLFYSVGIGQISSEVPQNLSASRPQDRQFILSSKKLLLSDSGFYLCAWSAMGPTNSPLHFGNGTRLTVT.

This clone was recorded once. This rearrangement joins TRBV19 to TRBJ1-6; 9 nucleotides align to TRBD1. V shed 3 bases and J 10 bases; nucleotides not matched to a gene: 10. Germline CDR1 and CDR2: LNHDA and SQIVND (reference sequence). This CDR3 contains 16 residues. CDR3 coding DNA: TGTGCCAGTAGTATTTCCAGGACAGGGGTAATATCACCCCTCCACTTT. It encodes CASSISRTGVISPLHF.